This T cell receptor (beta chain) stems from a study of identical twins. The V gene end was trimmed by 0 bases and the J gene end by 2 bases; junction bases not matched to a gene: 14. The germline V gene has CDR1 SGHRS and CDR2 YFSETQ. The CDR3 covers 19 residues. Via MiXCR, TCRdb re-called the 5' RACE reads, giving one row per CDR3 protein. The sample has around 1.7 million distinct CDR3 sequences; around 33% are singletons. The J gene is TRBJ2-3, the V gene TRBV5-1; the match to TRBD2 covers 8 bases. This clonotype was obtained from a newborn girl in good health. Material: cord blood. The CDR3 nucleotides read TGCGCCAGCAGCTTGGAAGGGACTAGTACCTGGCCGAACACAGATACGCAGTATTTT. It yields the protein CASSLEGTSTWPNTDTQYF.